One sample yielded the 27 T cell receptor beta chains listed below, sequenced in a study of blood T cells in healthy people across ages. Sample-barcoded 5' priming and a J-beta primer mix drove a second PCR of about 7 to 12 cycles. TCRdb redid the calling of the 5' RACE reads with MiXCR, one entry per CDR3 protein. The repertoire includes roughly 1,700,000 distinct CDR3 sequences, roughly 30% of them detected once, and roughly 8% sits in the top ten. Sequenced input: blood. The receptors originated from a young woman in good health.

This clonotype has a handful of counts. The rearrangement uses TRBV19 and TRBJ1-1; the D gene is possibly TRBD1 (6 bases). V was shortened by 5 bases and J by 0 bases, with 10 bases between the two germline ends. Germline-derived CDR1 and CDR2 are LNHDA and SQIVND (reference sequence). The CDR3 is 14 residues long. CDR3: CASSHRAMNTEAFF. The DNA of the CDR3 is TGTGCCAGTAGTCACAGGGCCATGAACACTGAAGCTTTCTTT.

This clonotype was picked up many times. The CDR3 sequence is CASRTSGGTLYEQYF. The CDR3 region has the DNA TGCGCCAGCAGAACCTCAGGGGGTACCCTATACGAGCAGTACTTC. The gene calls are TRBV5-1 and TRBJ2-7, with 7 bases aligning to TRBD1. CDR3 size: 15 residues. The ends lost 5 bases at V and 4 bases at J; junction bases unmatched: 12. CDR1 is SGHRS, CDR2 YFSETQ, per germline.

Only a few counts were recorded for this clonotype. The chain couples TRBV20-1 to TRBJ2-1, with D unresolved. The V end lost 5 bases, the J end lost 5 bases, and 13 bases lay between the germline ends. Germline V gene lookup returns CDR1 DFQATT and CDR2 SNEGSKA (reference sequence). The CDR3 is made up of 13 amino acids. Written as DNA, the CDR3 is TGCAGTGCTGTTGCATTCCCCCACAATGAGCAGTTCTTC. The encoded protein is CSAVAFPHNEQFF.

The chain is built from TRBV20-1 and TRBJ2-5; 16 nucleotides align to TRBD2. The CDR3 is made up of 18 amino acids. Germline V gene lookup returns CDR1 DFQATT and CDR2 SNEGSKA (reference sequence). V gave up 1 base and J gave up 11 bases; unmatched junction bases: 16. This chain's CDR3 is CSARAGLAGGPITSEQYF. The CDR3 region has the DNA TGCAGTGCTAGAGCGGGACTAGCGGGGGGGCCAATTACCAGTGAGCAGTACTTC.

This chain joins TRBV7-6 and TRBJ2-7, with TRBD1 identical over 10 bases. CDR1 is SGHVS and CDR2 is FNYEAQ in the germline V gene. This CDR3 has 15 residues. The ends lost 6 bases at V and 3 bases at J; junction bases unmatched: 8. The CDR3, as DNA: TGTGCCAGCAGACGGGGACAGGGGAGCTTCTACGAGCAGTACTTC. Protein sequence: CASRRGQGSFYEQYF.

CDR3 amino acids: CASSLLAGGINNEQYF. In DNA, the CDR3 is TGTGCCAGCAGCCTCCTAGCGGGGGGGATAAACAATGAGCAGTACTTC. J is TRBJ2-7 and V is TRBV7-2; 12 bases line up with TRBD2. After removal of 5 bases from V and 7 bases from J, the junction contained 12 bases not matched to a gene. CDR3 length: 16 residues. CDR1 SGHTA and CDR2 FQGNSA come from the germline V gene.

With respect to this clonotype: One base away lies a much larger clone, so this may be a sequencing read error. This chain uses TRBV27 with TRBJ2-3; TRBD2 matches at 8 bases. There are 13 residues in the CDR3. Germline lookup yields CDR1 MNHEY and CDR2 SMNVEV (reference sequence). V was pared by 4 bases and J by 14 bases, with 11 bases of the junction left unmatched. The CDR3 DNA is TGTGCCAGCAGTTACTCATCGACTAGCGCGCGGTATTTT. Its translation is CASSYSSTSARYF.

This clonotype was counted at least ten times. CDR3 amino acids: CSASAGLGLSYEQYF. CDR3 coding DNA: TGCAGTGCTAGTGCCGGGTTAGGCTTGTCCTACGAGCAGTACTTC. This chain connects TRBV20-1 to TRBJ2-7; no clear D. The CDR3 is 15 residues long. V lost 3 bases and J lost 1, with 16 bases in between. Per the germline V gene, CDR1 is DFQATT and CDR2 is SNEGSKA (reference sequence).

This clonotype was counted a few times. The CDR3 sequence: CASSLGRASQETQYF. CDR3 coding DNA: TGTGCCAGCAGCTTAGGCCGCGCCTCCCAAGAGACCCAGTACTTC. The V gene is TRBV7-9, the J gene TRBJ2-5; no clear D. The CDR3 contains 15 residues. Germline values: CDR1 SEHNR, CDR2 FQNEAQ (reference sequence). Trimming removed 1 base at V and 1 base at J, with 10 bases between.

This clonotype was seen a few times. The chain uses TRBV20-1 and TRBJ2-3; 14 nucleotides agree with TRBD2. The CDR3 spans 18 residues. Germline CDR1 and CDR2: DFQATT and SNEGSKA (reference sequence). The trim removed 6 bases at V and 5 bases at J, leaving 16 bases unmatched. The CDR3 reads CSANKLAGGLAGVDTQYF. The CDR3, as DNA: TGCAGTGCCAATAAACTAGCGGGGGGACTAGCGGGGGTAGATACGCAGTATTTT.

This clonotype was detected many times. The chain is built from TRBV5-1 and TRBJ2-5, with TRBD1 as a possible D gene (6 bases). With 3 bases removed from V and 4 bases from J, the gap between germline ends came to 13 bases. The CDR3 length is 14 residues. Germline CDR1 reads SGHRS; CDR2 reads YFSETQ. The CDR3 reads CASSSGQIGETQYF. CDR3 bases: TGCGCCAGCAGCTCTGGACAGATTGGAGAGACCCAGTACTTC.

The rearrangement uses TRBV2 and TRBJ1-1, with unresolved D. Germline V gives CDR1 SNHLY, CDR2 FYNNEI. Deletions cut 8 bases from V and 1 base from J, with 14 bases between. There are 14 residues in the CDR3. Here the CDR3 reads CASSRRGENTEAFF. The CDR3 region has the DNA TGTGCCAGCTCCCGTCGGGGTGAGAACACTGAAGCTTTCTTT.

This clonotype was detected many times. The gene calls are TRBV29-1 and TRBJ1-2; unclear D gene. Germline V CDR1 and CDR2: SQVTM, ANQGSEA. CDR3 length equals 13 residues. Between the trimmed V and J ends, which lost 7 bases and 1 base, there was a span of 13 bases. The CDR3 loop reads CSGLELDNYGYTF. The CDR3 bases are TGCAGCGGTCTCGAACTCGATAACTATGGCTACACCTTC. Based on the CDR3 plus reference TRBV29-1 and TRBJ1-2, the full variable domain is SAVISQKPSRDICQRGTSLTIQCQVDSQVTMMFWYRQQPGQSLTLIATANQGSEATYESGFVIDKFPISRPNLTFSTLTVSNMSPEDSSIYLCSGLELDNYGYTFGSGTRLTVV.

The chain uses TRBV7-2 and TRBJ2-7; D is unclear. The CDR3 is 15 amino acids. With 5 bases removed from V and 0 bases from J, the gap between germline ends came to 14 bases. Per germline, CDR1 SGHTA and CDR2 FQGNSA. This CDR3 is CASSPNWRPSYEQYF. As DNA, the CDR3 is TGTGCCAGCAGCCCGAATTGGAGACCCTCCTACGAGCAGTACTTC. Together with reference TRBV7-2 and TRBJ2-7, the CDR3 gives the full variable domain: GAGVSQSPSNKVTEKGKDVELRCDPISGHTALYWYRQSLGQGLEFLIYFQGNSAPDKSGLPSDRFSAERTGGSVSTLTIQRTQQEDSAVYLCASSPNWRPSYEQYFGPGTRLTVT.

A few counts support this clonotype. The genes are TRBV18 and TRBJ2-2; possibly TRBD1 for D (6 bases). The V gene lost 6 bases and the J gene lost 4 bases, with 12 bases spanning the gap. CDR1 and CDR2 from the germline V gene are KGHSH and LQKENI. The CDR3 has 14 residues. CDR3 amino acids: CASSQTGFTGELFF. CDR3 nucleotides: TGTGCCAGCTCGCAGACAGGTTTCACCGGGGAGCTGTTTTTT. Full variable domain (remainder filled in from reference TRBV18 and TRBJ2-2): NAGVMQNPRHLVRRRGQEARLRCSPMKGHSHVYWYRQLPEEGLKFMVYLQKENIIDESGMPKERFSAEFPKEGPSILRIQQVVRGDSAAYFCASSQTGFTGELFFGEGSRLTVL.

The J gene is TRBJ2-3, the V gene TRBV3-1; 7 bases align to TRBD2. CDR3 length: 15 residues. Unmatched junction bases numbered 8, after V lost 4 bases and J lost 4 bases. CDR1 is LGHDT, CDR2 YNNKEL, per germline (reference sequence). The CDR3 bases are TGTGCCAGCAGCCGCGGACCTGGGAGGGCAGATACGCAGTATTTT. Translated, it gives CASSRGPGRADTQYF.

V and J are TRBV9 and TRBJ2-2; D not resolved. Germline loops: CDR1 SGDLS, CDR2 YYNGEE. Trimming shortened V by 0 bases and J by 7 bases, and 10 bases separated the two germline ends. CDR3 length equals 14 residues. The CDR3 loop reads CASSVDPELGELFF. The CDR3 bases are TGTGCCAGCAGCGTAGACCCAGAACTCGGGGAGCTGTTTTTT.

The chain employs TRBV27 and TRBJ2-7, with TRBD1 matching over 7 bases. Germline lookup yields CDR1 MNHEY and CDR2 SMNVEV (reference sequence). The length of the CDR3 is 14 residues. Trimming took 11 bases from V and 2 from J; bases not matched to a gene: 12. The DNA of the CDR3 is TGTGCCGTCCAGACAGGGCGGACACCCTACGAGCAGTACTTC. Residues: CAVQTGRTPYEQYF.

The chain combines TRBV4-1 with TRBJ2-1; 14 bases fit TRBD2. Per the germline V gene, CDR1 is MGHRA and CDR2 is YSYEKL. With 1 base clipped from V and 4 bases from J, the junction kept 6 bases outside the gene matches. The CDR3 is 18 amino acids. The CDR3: CASSQGLAGGRRYNEQFF. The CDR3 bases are TGCGCCAGCAGCCAAGGACTAGCGGGGGGGCGGCGGTACAATGAGCAGTTCTTC.

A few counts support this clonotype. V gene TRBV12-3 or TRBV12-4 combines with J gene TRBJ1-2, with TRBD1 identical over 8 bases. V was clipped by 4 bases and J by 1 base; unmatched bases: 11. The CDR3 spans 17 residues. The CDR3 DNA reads TGTGCCAGCAGTTCAGGACAGGGAGACTTGGGTAACTATGGCTACACCTTC. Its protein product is CASSSGQGDLGNYGYTF.

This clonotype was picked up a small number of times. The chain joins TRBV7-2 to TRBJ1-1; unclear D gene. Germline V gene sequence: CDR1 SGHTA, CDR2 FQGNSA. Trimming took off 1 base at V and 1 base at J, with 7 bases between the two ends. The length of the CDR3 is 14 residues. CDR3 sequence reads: CASSLVVTNTEAFF. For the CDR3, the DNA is TGTGCCAGCAGCTTAGTGGTGACGAACACTGAAGCTTTCTTT. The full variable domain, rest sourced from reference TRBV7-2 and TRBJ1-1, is GAGVSQSPSNKVTEKGKDVELRCDPISGHTALYWYRQSLGQGLEFLIYFQGNSAPDKSGLPSDRFSAERTGGSVSTLTIQRTQQEDSAVYLCASSLVVTNTEAFFGQGTRLTVV.

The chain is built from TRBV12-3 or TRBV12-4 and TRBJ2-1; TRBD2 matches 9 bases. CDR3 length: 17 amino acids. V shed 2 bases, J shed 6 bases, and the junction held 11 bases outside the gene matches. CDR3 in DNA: TGTGCCAGCAGTTTATTCGGCGGGAGGGTTAAGGTCAATGAGCAGTTCTTC. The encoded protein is CASSLFGGRVKVNEQFF.

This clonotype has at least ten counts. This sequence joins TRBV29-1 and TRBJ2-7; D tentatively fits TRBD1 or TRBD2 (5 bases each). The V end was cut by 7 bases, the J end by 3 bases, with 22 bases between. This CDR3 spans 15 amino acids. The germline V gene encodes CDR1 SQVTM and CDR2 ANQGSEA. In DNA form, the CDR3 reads TGCAGCGCTACGAGGGGAAGCGACACGCTCTACGAGCAGTACTTC. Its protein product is CSATRGSDTLYEQYF.

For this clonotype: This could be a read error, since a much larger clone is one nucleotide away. In DNA form, the CDR3 reads TGCAGTGCCAGGGACGCCAAAAAGGGTGAGCAGTACTTC. Protein sequence: CSARDAKKGEQYF. This chain joins TRBV20-1 and TRBJ2-5, with D perhaps being TRBD1 or TRBD2 (5 bases each). The CDR3 covers 13 residues. Looked up from germline, CDR1 is DFQATT and CDR2 is SNEGSKA (reference sequence). The V end was cut by 6 bases, the J end by 11 bases, with 22 bases between.

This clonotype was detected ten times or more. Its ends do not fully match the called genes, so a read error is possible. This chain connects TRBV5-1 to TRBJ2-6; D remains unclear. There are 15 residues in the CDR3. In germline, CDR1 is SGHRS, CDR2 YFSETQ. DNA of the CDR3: TGTGCCAGCAGCTTAGGTGACTCTGGGGCCAACGTCCTGACTTTC. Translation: CASSLGDSGANVLTF.

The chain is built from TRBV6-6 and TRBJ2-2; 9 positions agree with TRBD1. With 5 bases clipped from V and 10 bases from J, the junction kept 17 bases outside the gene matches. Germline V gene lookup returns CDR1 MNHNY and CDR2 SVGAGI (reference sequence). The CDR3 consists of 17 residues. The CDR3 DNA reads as TGTGCCAGCAGTATCCTGTCCGGGACAGGGAATCCCGAGGAGCTGTTTTTT. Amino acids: CASSILSGTGNPEELFF.

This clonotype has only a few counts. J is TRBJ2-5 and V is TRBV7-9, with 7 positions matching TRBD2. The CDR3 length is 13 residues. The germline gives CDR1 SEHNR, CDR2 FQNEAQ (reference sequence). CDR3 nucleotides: TGTGCTGCCGGGCGGGAGCCCCAAGAGACCCAGTACTTC. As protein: CAAGREPQETQYF.